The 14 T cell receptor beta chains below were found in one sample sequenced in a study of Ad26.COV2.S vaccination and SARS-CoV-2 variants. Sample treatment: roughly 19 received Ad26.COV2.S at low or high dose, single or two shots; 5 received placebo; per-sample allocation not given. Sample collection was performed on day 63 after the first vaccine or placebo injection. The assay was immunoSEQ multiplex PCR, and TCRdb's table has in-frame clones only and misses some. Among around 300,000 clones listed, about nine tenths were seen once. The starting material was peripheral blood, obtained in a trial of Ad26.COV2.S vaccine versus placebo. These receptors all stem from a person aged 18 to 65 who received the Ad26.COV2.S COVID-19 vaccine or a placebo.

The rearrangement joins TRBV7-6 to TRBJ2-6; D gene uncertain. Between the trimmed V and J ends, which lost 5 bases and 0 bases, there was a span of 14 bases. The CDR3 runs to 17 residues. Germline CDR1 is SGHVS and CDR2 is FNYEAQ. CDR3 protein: CASSPQAGNSGANVLTF. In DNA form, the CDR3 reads TGTGCCAGCAGCCCCCAGGCCGGTAACTCTGGGGCCAACGTCCTGACTTTC.

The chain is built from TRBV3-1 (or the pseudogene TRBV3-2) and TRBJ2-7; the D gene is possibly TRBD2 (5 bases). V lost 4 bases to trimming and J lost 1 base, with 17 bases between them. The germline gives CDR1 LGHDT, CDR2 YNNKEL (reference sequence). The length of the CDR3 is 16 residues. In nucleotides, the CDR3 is TGTGCCAGCAGCCCCGCGGCCTTAGGACTTTCCTACGAGCAGTACTTC. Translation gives CASSPAALGLSYEQYF.

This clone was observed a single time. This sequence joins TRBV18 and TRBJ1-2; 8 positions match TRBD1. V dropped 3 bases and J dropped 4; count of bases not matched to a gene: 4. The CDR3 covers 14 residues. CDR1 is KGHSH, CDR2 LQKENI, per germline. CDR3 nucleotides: TGTGCCAGCTCACCCCCGACAGGGGTCTATGGCTACACCTTC. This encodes CASSPPTGVYGYTF.

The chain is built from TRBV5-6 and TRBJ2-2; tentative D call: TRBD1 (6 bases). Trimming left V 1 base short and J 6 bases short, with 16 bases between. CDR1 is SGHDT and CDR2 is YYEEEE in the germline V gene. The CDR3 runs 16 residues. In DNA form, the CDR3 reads TGTGCCAGCAGCTTGTTAACAGGGAATTCGCCCGGGGAGCTGTTTTTT. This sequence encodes CASSLLTGNSPGELFF.

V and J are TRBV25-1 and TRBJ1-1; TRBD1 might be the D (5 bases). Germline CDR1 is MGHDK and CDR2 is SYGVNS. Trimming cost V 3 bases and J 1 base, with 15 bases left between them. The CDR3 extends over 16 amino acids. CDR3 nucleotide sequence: TGTGCCAGCAGTGACCACGAGGGGTGGGCGAACACTGAAGCTTTCTTT. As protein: CASSDHEGWANTEAFF.

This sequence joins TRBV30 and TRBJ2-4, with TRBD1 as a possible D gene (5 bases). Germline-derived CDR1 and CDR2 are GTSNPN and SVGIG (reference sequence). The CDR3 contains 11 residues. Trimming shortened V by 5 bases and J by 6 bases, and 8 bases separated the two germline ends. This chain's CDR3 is CAWSDINIQYF. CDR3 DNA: TGTGCCTGGTCGGACATAAACATTCAGTACTTC.

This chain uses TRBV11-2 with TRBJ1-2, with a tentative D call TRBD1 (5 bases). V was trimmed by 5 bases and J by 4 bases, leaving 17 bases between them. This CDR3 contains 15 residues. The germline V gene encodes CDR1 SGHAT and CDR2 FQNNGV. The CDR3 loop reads CASSPTRDFSYGYTF. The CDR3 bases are TGTGCCAGCAGCCCAACCCGGGACTTTAGCTATGGCTACACCTTC.

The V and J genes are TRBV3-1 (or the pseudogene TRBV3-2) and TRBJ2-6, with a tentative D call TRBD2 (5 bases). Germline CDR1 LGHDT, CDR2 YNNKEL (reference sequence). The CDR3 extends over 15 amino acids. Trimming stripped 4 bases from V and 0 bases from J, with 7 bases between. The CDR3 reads CASSPGVSGANVLTF. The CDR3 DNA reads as TGTGCCAGCAGCCCCGGGGTCTCTGGGGCCAACGTCCTGACTTTC.

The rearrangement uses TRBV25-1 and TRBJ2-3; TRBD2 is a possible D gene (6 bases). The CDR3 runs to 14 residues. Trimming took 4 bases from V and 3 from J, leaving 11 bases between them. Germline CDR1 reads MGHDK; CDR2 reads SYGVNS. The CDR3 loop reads CASSAGGWTDTQYF. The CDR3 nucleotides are TGTGCCAGCAGTGCCGGGGGATGGACAGATACGCAGTATTTT.

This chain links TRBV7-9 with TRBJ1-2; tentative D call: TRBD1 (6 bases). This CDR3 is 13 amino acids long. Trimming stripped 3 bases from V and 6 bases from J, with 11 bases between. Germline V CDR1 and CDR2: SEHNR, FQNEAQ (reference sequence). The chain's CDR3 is CASSFQQGDGYTF. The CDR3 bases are TGTGCCAGCAGCTTCCAACAGGGAGATGGCTACACCTTC.

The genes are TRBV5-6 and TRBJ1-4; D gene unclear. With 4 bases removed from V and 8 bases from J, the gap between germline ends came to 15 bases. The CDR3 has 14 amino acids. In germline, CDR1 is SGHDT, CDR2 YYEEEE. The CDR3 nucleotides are TGTGCCAGCAGCCTACGGGCAGTTGGGGAAAAACTGTTTTTT. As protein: CASSLRAVGEKLFF.

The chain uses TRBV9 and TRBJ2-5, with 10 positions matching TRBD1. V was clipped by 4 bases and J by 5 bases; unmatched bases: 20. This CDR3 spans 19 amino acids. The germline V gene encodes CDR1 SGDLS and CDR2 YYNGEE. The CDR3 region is CASSIPPPPGQGISETQYF. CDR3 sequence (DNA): TGTGCCAGCAGCATTCCTCCCCCACCGGGACAGGGGATCTCTGAGACCCAGTACTTC.

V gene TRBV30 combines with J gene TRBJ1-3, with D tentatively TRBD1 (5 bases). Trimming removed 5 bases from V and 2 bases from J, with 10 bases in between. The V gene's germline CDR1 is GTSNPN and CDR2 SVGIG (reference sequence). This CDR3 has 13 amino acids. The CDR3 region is CAWGLGAGNTIYF. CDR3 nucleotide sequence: TGTGCCTGGGGACTGGGGGCTGGAAACACCATATATTTT.

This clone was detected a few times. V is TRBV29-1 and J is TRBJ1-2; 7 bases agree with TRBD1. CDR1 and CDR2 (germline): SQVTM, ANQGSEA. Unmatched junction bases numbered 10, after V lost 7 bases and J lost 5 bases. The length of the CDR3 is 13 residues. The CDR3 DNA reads TGCAGCGACCGTGGGACAGACTCATATGGCTACACCTTC. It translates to CSDRGTDSYGYTF.